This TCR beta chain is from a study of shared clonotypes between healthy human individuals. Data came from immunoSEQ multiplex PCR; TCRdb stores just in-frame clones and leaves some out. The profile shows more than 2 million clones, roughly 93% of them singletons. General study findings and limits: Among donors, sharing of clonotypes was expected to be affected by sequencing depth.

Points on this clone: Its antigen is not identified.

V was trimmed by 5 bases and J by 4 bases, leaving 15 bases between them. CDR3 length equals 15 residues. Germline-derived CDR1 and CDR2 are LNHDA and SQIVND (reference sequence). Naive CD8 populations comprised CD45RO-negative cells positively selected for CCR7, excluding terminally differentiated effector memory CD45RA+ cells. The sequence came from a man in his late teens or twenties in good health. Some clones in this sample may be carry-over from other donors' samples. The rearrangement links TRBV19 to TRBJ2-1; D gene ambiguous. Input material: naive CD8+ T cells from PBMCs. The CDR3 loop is CASSLTASGYNEQFF. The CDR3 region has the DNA TGTGCCAGTAGTCTGACGGCATCAGGTTACAATGAGCAGTTCTTC.